These 26 T cell receptor beta chains were sequenced from one sample in a study of blood T cell repertoires in COVID-19. The repertoire was sequenced with immunoSEQ multiplex PCR; TCRdb's copy has only in-frame clones and lacks some. This sample has more than 65,000 clones, with 70% to 80% found just once. The sample comprised peripheral blood. These receptors came from a woman aged 70-85 years with acute or convalescent COVID-19.

V is TRBV9 and J is TRBJ2-5; TRBD2 matches 9 bases. With 0 bases clipped from V and 2 bases from J, the junction kept 5 bases outside the gene matches. The CDR3 runs to 16 residues. Germline lookup yields CDR1 SGDLS and CDR2 YYNGEE. The CDR3 region is CASSVGGLAGQETQYF. The CDR3 nucleotides are TGTGCCAGCAGCGTAGGCGGTCTAGCGGGGCAAGAGACCCAGTACTTC. Based on the CDR3 plus reference TRBV9 and TRBJ2-5, the full variable domain is DSGVTQTPKHLITATGQRVTLRCSPRSGDLSVYWYQQSLDQGLQFLIQYYNGEERAKGNILERFSAQQFPDLHSELNLSSLELGDSALYFCASSVGGLAGQETQYFGPGTRLLVL.

The chain employs TRBV6-1 and TRBJ1-2; D not resolved. Germline V CDR1 and CDR2: MNHNS, SASEGT. This CDR3 has 14 residues. V lost 1 base, J lost 2 bases, and 8 bases lay in between. CDR3 loop: CASSEGRTNYGYTF. CDR3 in DNA: TGTGCCAGCAGTGAAGGCAGAACAAACTATGGCTACACCTTC.

This clone was picked up one time. V gene TRBV29-1 combines with J gene TRBJ1-2, with 11 nucleotides matching TRBD1. J lost 6 bases, V lost 7 bases, and 7 bases had no gene match. The germline V gene encodes CDR1 SQVTM and CDR2 ANQGSEA. CDR3 length equals 13 residues. The CDR3 nucleotides read TGCAGCGCCATGGGACAGGGGGTAAATGGCTACACCTTC. Translating it yields CSAMGQGVNGYTF.

The V gene is TRBV7-8, the J gene TRBJ1-5, with D possibly being TRBD1 (5 bases). The CDR3 is 17 amino acids. Per germline, CDR1 SGHVS and CDR2 FQNEAQ. V dropped 1 base and J dropped 7 bases, with 20 bases sitting between them. The CDR3 loop reads CASSLGGRGGLSQPQHF. DNA of the CDR3: TGTGCCAGCAGCTTAGGAGGGCGCGGGGGACTTAGCCAGCCCCAGCATTTT.

CDR3 residues: CASRTGTTNTEAFF. The DNA for the CDR3 is TGTGCCAGCAGAACCGGGACAACGAACACTGAAGCTTTCTTT. The chain couples TRBV6-5 to TRBJ1-1; D perhaps matches TRBD1 (6 bases). Trimming stripped 6 bases from V and 1 base from J, with 12 bases between. CDR1 is MNHEY and CDR2 is SVGAGI in the germline V gene. The CDR3 runs to 14 residues.

This clone has just a few counts. CDR3 nucleotide sequence: TGTGCCAGCAGCCAAGGGACAGCCATTAATGAAAAACTGTTTTTT. Translating gives CASSQGTAINEKLFF. This chain joins TRBV4-2 and TRBJ1-4; perhaps TRBD1 as D (6 bases). V lost 1 base, J lost 4 bases, and 10 bases lay in between. The CDR3 totals 15 residues. Germline V gives CDR1 LGHNA, CDR2 YNFKEQ.

J is TRBJ1-5 and V is TRBV5-8, with TRBD1 matching over 11 bases. This CDR3 has 15 residues. The J segment lost 4 bases and the V segment lost 3 bases, leaving 3 bases of the junction unmatched. Germline CDR1 and CDR2: SGHTS and YDEGEE. The CDR3 DNA sequence: TGTGCCAGCAGCTCAGGGACAGGGGGGAATCAGCCCCAGCATTTT. It codes for CASSSGTGGNQPQHF.

The chain is built from TRBV6-5 and TRBJ1-2, with 8 bases identical to TRBD1. The trim removed 0 bases at V and 3 bases at J, leaving 3 bases unmatched. The V gene's germline CDR1 is MNHEY and CDR2 SVGAGI. The CDR3 contains 15 residues. This chain's CDR3 is CASSYSGTGDYGYTF. CDR3 DNA: TGTGCCAGCAGTTACTCAGGGACAGGTGACTATGGCTACACCTTC.

The chain has TRBV6-2 or TRBV6-3 and TRBJ1-3; D remains unclear. The V and J ends lost 2 bases and 4 bases respectively, with 15 bases between them. The CDR3 loop spans 16 amino acids. Germline V gene sequence: CDR1 MNHEY, CDR2 SVGEGT. As DNA, the CDR3 is TGTGCCAGCAGTTACCTCCCCGCGGGGTACGGAAACACCATATATTTT. Amino acids: CASSYLPAGYGNTIYF.

V is TRBV18 and J is TRBJ1-1; TRBD1 might be the D (6 bases). This CDR3 contains 14 residues. V was trimmed by 6 bases and J by 4 bases, leaving 15 bases between them. In germline, CDR1 is KGHSH, CDR2 LQKENI. This chain's CDR3 is CASSRDTEATEAFF. The CDR3 DNA is TGTGCCAGCTCTCGGGACACCGAGGCCACTGAAGCTTTCTTT.

The chain employs TRBV15 and TRBJ1-2, with 10 positions matching TRBD1. CDR1 and CDR2 from the germline V gene are LNHNV and YYDKDF (reference sequence). After removal of 7 bases from V and 0 bases from J, the junction contained 5 bases not matched to a gene. The CDR3 runs 15 residues. CDR3 sequence reads: CATKGDRGTNYGYTF. The CDR3 coding sequence is TGTGCCACCAAGGGGGACAGGGGAACTAACTATGGCTACACCTTC.

V is TRBV6-5 and J is TRBJ2-1, with D possibly TRBD2 on 5 matching bases. The CDR3 is 16 residues long. Per germline, CDR1 MNHEY and CDR2 SVGAGI. Between the trimmed V and J ends, which lost 2 bases and 1 base, there was a span of 12 bases. For the CDR3, the DNA is TGTGCCAGCAGTTACGCACGGACTGGATCCTACAATGAGCAGTTCTTC. Protein sequence: CASSYARTGSYNEQFF.

This clone has just one count. The rearrangement links TRBV7-8 to TRBJ2-2; D not certain. This CDR3 has 11 residues. V lost 5 bases and J 9 bases, leaving 7 bases between the germline ends. CDR1 and CDR2 from the germline V gene are SGHVS and FQNEAQ. The CDR3 spells CASSPQWELFF. The CDR3 coding sequence is TGTGCCAGCAGCCCCCAGTGGGAGCTGTTTTTT.

This clone was picked up one time. The J gene is TRBJ2-7, the V gene TRBV5-1; D is perhaps TRBD2 (5 bases). Germline values: CDR1 SGHRS, CDR2 YFSETQ. This CDR3 spans 14 amino acids. Trimming took 4 bases from V and 5 from J, leaving 16 bases between them. In nucleotides, the CDR3 is TGCGCCAGCAGCCCGCGGGCCCTATCGCACGAGCAGTACTTC. This translates into CASSPRALSHEQYF. Full variable domain (remainder filled in from reference TRBV5-1 and TRBJ2-7): KAGVTQTPRYLIKTRGQQVTLSCSPISGHRSVSWYQQTPGQGLQFLFEYFSETQRNKGNFPGRFSGRQFSNSRSEMNVSTLELGDSALYLCASSPRALSHEQYFGPGTRLTVT.

This clone was counted many times. This chain uses TRBV4-2 with TRBJ1-2; 7 bases map to TRBD1. The CDR3 runs to 15 residues. Germline V CDR1 and CDR2: LGHNA, YNFKEQ. Unmatched junction bases numbered 4, after V lost 0 bases and J lost 3 bases. The DNA of the CDR3 is TGTGCCAGCAGCCAAGATGACAGGGTAGACTATGGCTACACCTTC. This codes for CASSQDDRVDYGYTF.

The chain is built from TRBV7-8 and TRBJ2-3; D is ambiguous. The CDR3 loop spans 14 amino acids. Germline CDR1 and CDR2: SGHVS and FQNEAQ. Between the trimmed V and J ends, which lost 1 base and 3 bases, there was a span of 8 bases. In nucleotides, the CDR3 is TGTGCCAGCAGCTTAGACCCCCTAACAGATACGCAGTATTTT. This encodes CASSLDPLTDTQYF.

This rearrangement joins TRBV5-4 to TRBJ1-4; 7 bases fit TRBD1. Germline V gene data show CDR1 as SGHNT and CDR2 as YYREEE (reference sequence). The CDR3 is 16 amino acids. V shed 5 bases, J shed 7 bases, and the junction held 14 bases outside the gene matches. The CDR3 sequence is CASSPTPDRAFEKLFF. Here the CDR3 DNA reads TGTGCCAGCAGTCCTACCCCAGACAGGGCCTTTGAAAAACTGTTTTTT.

The V call is TRBV6-6, the J call TRBJ1-2; 7 bases map to TRBD1. The V gene end was trimmed by 4 bases and the J gene end by 4 bases; junction bases not matched to a gene: 9. In germline, CDR1 is MNHNY, CDR2 SVGAGI (reference sequence). The CDR3 is made up of 15 amino acids. This CDR3 reads CASSFGQDGFYGYTF. CDR3 nucleotides: TGTGCCAGCAGTTTCGGACAGGACGGGTTCTATGGCTACACCTTC.

This chain connects TRBV4-3 to TRBJ2-7; D gene ambiguous. Per the germline V gene, CDR1 is LGHNA and CDR2 is YSLEER. V lost 0 bases, J lost 8 bases, and 17 bases lay in between. The CDR3 spans 15 residues. CDR3: CASSQEAATPSKQYF. CDR3 in DNA: TGCGCCAGCAGCCAAGAGGCAGCGACCCCAAGCAAGCAGTACTTC.

This clone came up once. The chain uses TRBV3-1 (or the pseudogene TRBV3-2) and TRBJ1-5; D might be TRBD1 (5 bases). Trimming pared 4 bases from V and 0 bases from J, leaving 13 bases between. The CDR3 is 16 amino acids. Germline assignment: CDR1 LGHDT and CDR2 YNNKEL (reference sequence). In DNA form, the CDR3 reads TGTGCCAGCAGCCCCGCAGGGATCAATAGCAATCAGCCCCAGCATTTT. This encodes CASSPAGINSNQPQHF.

The chain carries TRBV10-3 and TRBJ1-2; D perhaps matches TRBD1 (6 bases). This CDR3 comprises 13 residues. The ends were cut back, 5 bases at V and 7 bases at J, with 14 bases in the middle. Germline V gene lookup returns CDR1 ENHRY and CDR2 SYGVKD. The CDR3 sequence: CAISPSGVSGYTF. The CDR3 DNA reads TGTGCCATCAGTCCTTCAGGGGTGAGTGGCTACACCTTC.

The chain links TRBV19 to TRBJ1-2; 7 bases line up with TRBD1. CDR1 and CDR2 (germline): LNHDA, SQIVND (reference sequence). V lost 7 bases to trimming and J lost 1 base; unmatched junction nucleotides: 6. The length of the CDR3 is 14 residues. The CDR3 region has the DNA TGTGCCAGTACCACCAGGGGGATTAACTATGGCTACACCTTC. It yields the protein CASTTRGINYGYTF.

The gene calls are TRBV5-4 and TRBJ2-4; D may be TRBD2 (5 bases). The germline V and J ends were trimmed by 3 bases and 2 bases, with 18 bases remaining between them. From germline, CDR1 is SGHNT and CDR2 YYREEE (reference sequence). The CDR3 extends over 17 amino acids. The CDR3: CASSSLMVAGTKNIQYF. CDR3 coding DNA: TGTGCCAGCAGCTCGCTAATGGTCGCCGGGACCAAAAACATTCAGTACTTC. Combining the CDR3 with reference TRBV5-4 and TRBJ2-4 gives the whole variable domain ETGVTQSPTHLIKTRGQQVTLRCSSQSGHNTVSWYQQALGQGPQFIFQYYREEENGRGNFPPRFSGLQFPNYSSELNVNALELDDSALYLCASSSLMVAGTKNIQYFGAGTRLSVL.

The V call is TRBV7-2, the J call TRBJ1-2; TRBD1 aligns across 8 bases. CDR1 SGHTA and CDR2 FQGNSA come from the germline V gene. V shed 1 base, J shed 8 bases, and the junction held 12 bases outside the gene matches. The CDR3 runs to 16 residues. The CDR3 DNA follows: TGTGCCAGCAGCTTAGAGTCGGGCCCGGCAGGGGGCGGCTACACCTTC. This codes for CASSLESGPAGGGYTF.

This clone was counted between two and nine times. The gene calls are TRBV7-8 and TRBJ1-1; 8 bases agree with TRBD1. Germline CDR1 and CDR2: SGHVS and FQNEAQ. J was trimmed by 1 base and V by 5 bases; bases with no gene match: 9. The CDR3 is made up of 16 amino acids. DNA of the CDR3: TGTGCCAGCAGCCCGCGACGGCAGGGGGCGAACACTGAAGCTTTCTTT. Translated: CASSPRRQGANTEAFF.

This clone was observed once. The chain joins TRBV9 to TRBJ2-5; D ambiguous. This CDR3 spans 12 amino acids. Germline CDR1 SGDLS, CDR2 YYNGEE. The ends were cut back, 1 base at V and 4 bases at J, with 5 bases in the middle. The CDR3 loop reads CASSVSGETQYF. CDR3 nucleotide sequence: TGTGCCAGCAGCGTATCGGGAGAGACCCAGTACTTC.